This passage covers 8 T cell receptor beta chains from one sample sequenced in a study of neurological immune-mediated disorders. MiXCR was run by TCRdb on the 5' RACE reads, yielding one entry per CDR3 protein. The data contain approximately 46,000 distinct CDR3 sequences, around 3.3% of them singletons. The sample was PBMCs. Receptors were obtained from a woman in her forties or fifties with multiple sclerosis.

This clonotype was observed at least ten times. V usage is TRBV6-1 and J usage is TRBJ1-5; TRBD1 is a possible D gene (5 bases). Trimming stripped 4 bases from V and 5 bases from J, with 9 bases between. In germline, CDR1 is MNHNS, CDR2 SASEGT. The CDR3 length is 13 residues. The CDR3 sequence is CASSGDSHQPQHF. The DNA for the CDR3 is TGTGCCAGCAGTGGAGACAGTCATCAGCCCCAGCATTTT.

The rearrangement links TRBV7-2 to TRBJ1-4; possibly TRBD1 for D (5 bases). Trimming took off 3 bases at V and 1 base at J, with 12 bases between the two ends. Germline CDR1 is SGHTA and CDR2 is FQGNSA. CDR3 length: 16 residues. The CDR3 region is CASSFQEGITNEKLFF. CDR3 bases: TGTGCCAGCAGCTTCCAAGAGGGGATAACTAATGAAAAACTGTTTTTT.

This clonotype was observed at least ten times. The rearrangement uses TRBV12-3 or TRBV12-4 and TRBJ2-2; tentatively, D is TRBD1 (7 bases). V lost 10 bases, J lost 0 bases, and 21 bases lay in between. The CDR3 length is 17 residues. This CDR3 is CATPTNQGGANTGELFF. In DNA form, the CDR3 reads TGTGCCACCCCGACGAACCAGGGGGGTGCGAACACCGGGGAGCTGTTTTTT.

This clonotype was recorded many times. The gene calls are TRBV5-1 and TRBJ2-5; no reliable D call. Germline-derived CDR1 and CDR2 are SGHRS and YFSETQ. V was trimmed by 1 base and J by 2 bases, leaving 12 bases between them. This CDR3 region has 15 residues. CDR3 in amino acids: CASSLSGSAQETQYF. The CDR3 nucleotides read TGCGCCAGCAGCTTGTCCGGGTCGGCGCAAGAGACCCAGTACTTC.

This clonotype was seen many times. The chain carries TRBV5-5 and TRBJ2-6; TRBD2 matches at 12 bases. CDR3 length: 18 amino acids. Germline V CDR1 and CDR2: SGHKS, YYEKEE (reference sequence). With V trimmed by 1 base and J by 0 bases, 2 bases remained unmatched. In nucleotides, the CDR3 is TGTGCCAGCAGCTTGACTAGCGGGGGGCACTCTGGGGCCAACGTCCTGACTTTC. It encodes CASSLTSGGHSGANVLTF.

This clonotype was counted ten times or more. The CDR3 protein is CASSYGAGDPTGELFF. The CDR3 DNA is TGTGCCAGCAGTTACGGGGCAGGAGACCCCACCGGGGAGCTGTTTTTT. This chain joins TRBV6-5 and TRBJ2-2; weak D call: TRBD1 (5 bases). Germline CDR1 is MNHEY and CDR2 is SVGAGI. The length of the CDR3 is 16 residues. V was pared by 2 bases and J by 4 bases, with 14 bases between.

This clonotype was seen ten or more times. V gene TRBV5-1 combines with J gene TRBJ2-3, with 8 bases aligning to TRBD1. In germline, CDR1 is SGHRS, CDR2 YFSETQ. V lost 3 bases and J lost 2; bases outside the gene matches: 17. This CDR3 has 19 residues. The CDR3 loop is CASSYDRAMDRANTDTQYF. The CDR3, as DNA: TGCGCCAGCAGCTACGACCGAGCCATGGACAGGGCCAACACAGATACGCAGTATTTT.

This clonotype was observed at least ten times. The J gene is TRBJ2-7, the V gene TRBV10-2, with 11 bases that match TRBD1. Germline values: CDR1 WSHSY, CDR2 SAAADI. The CDR3 runs to 13 residues. With 8 bases clipped from V and 4 bases from J, the junction kept 4 bases outside the gene matches. Written as DNA, the CDR3 is TGCGCCAGCGGGACAGGGGGGATGTACGAGCAGTACGTC. Amino acids: CASGTGGMYEQYV.